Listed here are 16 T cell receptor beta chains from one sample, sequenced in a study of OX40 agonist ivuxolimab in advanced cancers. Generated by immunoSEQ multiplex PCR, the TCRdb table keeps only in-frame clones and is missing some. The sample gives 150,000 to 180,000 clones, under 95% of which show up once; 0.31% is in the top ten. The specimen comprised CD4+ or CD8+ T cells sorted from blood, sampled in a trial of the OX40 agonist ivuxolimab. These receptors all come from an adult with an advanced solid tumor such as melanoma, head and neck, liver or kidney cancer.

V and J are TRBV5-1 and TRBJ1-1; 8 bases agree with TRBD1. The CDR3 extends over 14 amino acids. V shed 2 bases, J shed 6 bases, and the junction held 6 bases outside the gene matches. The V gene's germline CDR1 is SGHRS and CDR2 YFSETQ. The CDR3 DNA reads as TGCGCCAGCAGCTTTCAGGGGGCGGATGCTGAAGCTTTCTTT. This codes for CASSFQGADAEAFF.

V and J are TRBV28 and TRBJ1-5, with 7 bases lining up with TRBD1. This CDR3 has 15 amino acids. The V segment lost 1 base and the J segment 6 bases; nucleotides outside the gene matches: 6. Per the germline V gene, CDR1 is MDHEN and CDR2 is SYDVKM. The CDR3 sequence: CASSLFRGEIQPQHF. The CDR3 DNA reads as TGTGCCAGCAGTTTATTCAGGGGGGAGATTCAGCCCCAGCATTTT.

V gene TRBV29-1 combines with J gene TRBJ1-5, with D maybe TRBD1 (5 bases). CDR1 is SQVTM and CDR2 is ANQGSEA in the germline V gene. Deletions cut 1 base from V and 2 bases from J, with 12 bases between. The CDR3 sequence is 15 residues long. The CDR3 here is CSVEVGGKGNQPQHF. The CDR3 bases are TGCAGCGTTGAAGTTGGGGGTAAGGGCAATCAGCCCCAGCATTTT.

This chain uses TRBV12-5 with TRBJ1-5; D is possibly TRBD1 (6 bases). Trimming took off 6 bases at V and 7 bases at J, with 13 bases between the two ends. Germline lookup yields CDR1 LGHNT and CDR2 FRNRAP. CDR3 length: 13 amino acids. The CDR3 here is CASGPLDRQPQHF. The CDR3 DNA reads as TGTGCTAGTGGACCCCTCGACAGGCAGCCCCAGCATTTT.

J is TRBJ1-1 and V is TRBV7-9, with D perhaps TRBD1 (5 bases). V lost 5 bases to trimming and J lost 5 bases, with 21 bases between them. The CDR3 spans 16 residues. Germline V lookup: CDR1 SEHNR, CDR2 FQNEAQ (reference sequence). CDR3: CASSLGVMTERTEAFF. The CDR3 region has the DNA TGTGCCAGCAGCCTGGGGGTGATGACAGAGCGGACTGAAGCTTTCTTT.

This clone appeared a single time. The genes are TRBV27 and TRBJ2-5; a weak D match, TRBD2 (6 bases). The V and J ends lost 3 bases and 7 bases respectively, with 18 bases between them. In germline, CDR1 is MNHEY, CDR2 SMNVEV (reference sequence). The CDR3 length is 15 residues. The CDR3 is CASSLGGAGGGTQYF. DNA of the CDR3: TGTGCCAGCAGTTTGGGCGGGGCGGGCGGTGGGACCCAGTACTTC.

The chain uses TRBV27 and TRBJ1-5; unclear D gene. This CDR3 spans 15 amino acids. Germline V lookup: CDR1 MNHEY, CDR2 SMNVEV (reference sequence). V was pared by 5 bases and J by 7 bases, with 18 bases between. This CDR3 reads CASSRTGSVGQPQHF. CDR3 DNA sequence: TGTGCCAGCAGTCGGACGGGTTCCGTGGGGCAGCCCCAGCATTTT.

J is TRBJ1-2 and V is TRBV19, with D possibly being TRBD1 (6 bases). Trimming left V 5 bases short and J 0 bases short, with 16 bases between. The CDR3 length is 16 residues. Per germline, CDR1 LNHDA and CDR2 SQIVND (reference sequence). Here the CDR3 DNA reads TGTGCCAGTAGTTTGACAGGAGGACATGCTAACTATGGCTACACCTTC. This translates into CASSLTGGHANYGYTF. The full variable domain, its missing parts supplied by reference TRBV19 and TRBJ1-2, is DGGITQSPKYLFRKEGQNVTLSCEQNLNHDAMYWYRQDPGQGLRLIYYSQIVNDFQKGDIAEGYSVSREKKESFPLTVTSAQKNPTAFYLCASSLTGGHANYGYTFGSGTRLTVV.

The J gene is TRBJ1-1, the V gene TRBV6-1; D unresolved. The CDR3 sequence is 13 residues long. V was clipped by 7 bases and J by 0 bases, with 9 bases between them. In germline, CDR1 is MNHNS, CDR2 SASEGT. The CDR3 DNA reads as TGTGCCAGCACCCCCCAAATGAACACTGAAGCTTTCTTT. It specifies CASTPQMNTEAFF.

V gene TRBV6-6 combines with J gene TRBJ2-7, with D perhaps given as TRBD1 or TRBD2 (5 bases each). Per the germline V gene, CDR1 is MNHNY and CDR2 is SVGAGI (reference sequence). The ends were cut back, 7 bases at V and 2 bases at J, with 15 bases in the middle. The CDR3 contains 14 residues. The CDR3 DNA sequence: TGTGCCAGCATCCACGGGGACGGTGCCTACGAGCAGTACTTC. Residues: CASIHGDGAYEQYF.

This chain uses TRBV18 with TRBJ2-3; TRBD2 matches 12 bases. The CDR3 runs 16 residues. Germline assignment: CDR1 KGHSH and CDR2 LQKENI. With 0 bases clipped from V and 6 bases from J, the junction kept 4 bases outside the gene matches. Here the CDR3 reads CASSPPLAGGIDTQYF. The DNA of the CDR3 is TGTGCCAGCTCACCACCTCTAGCGGGGGGGATTGATACGCAGTATTTT. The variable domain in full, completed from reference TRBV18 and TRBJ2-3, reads NAGVMQNPRHLVRRRGQEARLRCSPMKGHSHVYWYRQLPEEGLKFMVYLQKENIIDESGMPKERFSAEFPKEGPSILRIQQVVRGDSAAYFCASSPPLAGGIDTQYFGPGTRLTVL.

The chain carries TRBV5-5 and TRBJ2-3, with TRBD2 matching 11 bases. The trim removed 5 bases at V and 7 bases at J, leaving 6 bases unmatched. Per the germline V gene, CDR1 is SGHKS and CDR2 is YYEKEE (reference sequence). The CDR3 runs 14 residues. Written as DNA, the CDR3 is TGTGCCAGCAGAATAGCGGGAGGGTCCTATACGCAGTATTTT. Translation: CASRIAGGSYTQYF.

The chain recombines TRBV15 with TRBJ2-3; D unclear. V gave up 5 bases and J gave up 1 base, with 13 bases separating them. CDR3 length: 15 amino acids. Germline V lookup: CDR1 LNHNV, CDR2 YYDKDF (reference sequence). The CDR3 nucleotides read TGTGCCACCAGCTTTCGCCTTGTCGGCACAGATACGCAGTATTTT. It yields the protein CATSFRLVGTDTQYF.

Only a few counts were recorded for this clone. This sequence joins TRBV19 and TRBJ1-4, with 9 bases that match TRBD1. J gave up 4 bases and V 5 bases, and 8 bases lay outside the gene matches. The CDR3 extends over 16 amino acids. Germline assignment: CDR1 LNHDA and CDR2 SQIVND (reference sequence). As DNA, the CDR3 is TGTGCCAGTAGTCCTTATACAGGGGGCTTTAATGAAAAACTGTTTTTT. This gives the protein CASSPYTGGFNEKLFF.

CDR3 loop: CASSPGQGLVDEQFF. The CDR3 DNA reads as TGTGCCAGCTCACCCGGACAGGGGTTAGTCGATGAGCAGTTCTTC. This rearrangement joins TRBV18 to TRBJ2-1; the match to TRBD1 covers 9 bases. CDR3 length equals 15 residues. Germline assignment: CDR1 KGHSH and CDR2 LQKENI. V was clipped by 3 bases and J by 8 bases; unmatched bases: 8.

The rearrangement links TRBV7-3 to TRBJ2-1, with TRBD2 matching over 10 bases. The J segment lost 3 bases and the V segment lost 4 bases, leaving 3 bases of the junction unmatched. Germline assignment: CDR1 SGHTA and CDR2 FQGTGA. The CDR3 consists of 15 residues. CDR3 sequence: CASSSTSGNYNEQFF. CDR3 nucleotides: TGTGCCAGCAGCTCAACTAGCGGGAACTACAATGAGCAGTTCTTC.